The 27 T cell receptor beta chains in this list originate from one sample, sequenced in a study of blood T cell repertoires in COVID-19. Sequenced by immunoSEQ multiplex PCR; TCRdb stores in-frame clones only, minus some. Of tens of thousands of clones in the sample, roughly 85% are singletons; the top ten hold roughly 20%. The sample was peripheral blood. The receptors derive from a man in his 70s in a cohort sampled during active COVID-19.

The chain has TRBV24-1 and TRBJ1-5; 8 bases align to TRBD1. The CDR3 has 14 residues. The V segment lost 9 bases and the J segment 3 bases; nucleotides outside the gene matches: 6. Germline values: CDR1 KGHDR, CDR2 SFDVKD. The CDR3 sequence is CATADREINQPQHF. Written as DNA, the CDR3 is TGTGCCACCGCGGACAGGGAAATCAATCAGCCCCAGCATTTT.

J is TRBJ1-2 and V is TRBV28; D is perhaps TRBD1 (6 bases). Trimming took off 4 bases at V and 3 bases at J, with 18 bases between the two ends. CDR3 length equals 16 residues. The germline gives CDR1 MDHEN, CDR2 SYDVKM. CDR3 DNA: TGTGCCAGCAGTTCTCGACAGGTTTACGGAGACTATGGCTACACCTTC. Its translation is CASSSRQVYGDYGYTF.

The chain recombines TRBV20-1 with TRBJ2-1; D is unclear. Between the trimmed V and J ends, which lost 3 bases and 9 bases, there was a span of 6 bases. The CDR3 length is 10 residues. The germline gives CDR1 DFQATT, CDR2 SNEGSKA (reference sequence). The CDR3 is CSASSGEQFF. CDR3 DNA sequence: TGCAGTGCTAGTTCGGGTGAGCAGTTCTTC.

As regards this clone: The identical CDR3 is also encoded by other nucleotide sequences in the sample. The chain is built from TRBV18 and TRBJ2-7, with 9 bases fitting TRBD1. This CDR3 has 14 residues. Germline lookup yields CDR1 KGHSH and CDR2 LQKENI. V dropped 3 bases and J dropped 3; count of bases not matched to a gene: 3. CDR3 nucleotides: TGTGCCAGCTCACCCGGGACAGGGTTCTACGAGCAGTACTTC. Amino acids: CASSPGTGFYEQYF. The whole variable domain, remainder taken from reference TRBV18 and TRBJ2-7, is NAGVMQNPRHLVRRRGQEARLRCSPMKGHSHVYWYRQLPEEGLKFMVYLQKENIIDESGMPKERFSAEFPKEGPSILRIQQVVRGDSAAYFCASSPGTGFYEQYFGPGTRLTVT.

The chain recombines TRBV7-2 with TRBJ2-3; the match to TRBD2 covers 16 bases. Germline V gene lookup returns CDR1 SGHTA and CDR2 FQGNSA. The CDR3 loop spans 17 amino acids. V dropped 2 bases and J dropped 4; count of bases not matched to a gene: 3. CDR3 residues: CASSLRGLAGGADTQYF. The CDR3 bases are TGTGCCAGCAGCTTAAGGGGACTAGCGGGAGGGGCAGATACGCAGTATTTT.

This chain links TRBV6-2 or TRBV6-3 with TRBJ2-5; perhaps TRBD1 as D (5 bases). The germline gives CDR1 MNHEY, CDR2 SVGEGT. V lost 5 bases, J lost 4 bases, and 14 bases lay in between. The CDR3 has 14 residues. The CDR3 DNA reads as TGTGCCAGCAGTCCCTCCAAGGGGCCAGAGACCCAGTACTTC. Amino acid sequence: CASSPSKGPETQYF.

V gene TRBV7-2 combines with J gene TRBJ2-3; the D gene is possibly TRBD1 (6 bases). This CDR3 region has 16 residues. With 1 base removed from V and 5 bases from J, the gap between germline ends came to 16 bases. Germline assignment: CDR1 SGHTA and CDR2 FQGNSA. CDR3 region: CASSLVGTSFGDTQYF. Here the CDR3 DNA reads TGTGCCAGCAGCTTAGTTGGGACAAGTTTTGGAGATACGCAGTATTTT.

This chain uses TRBV29-1 with TRBJ2-1; TRBD2 agrees at 11 bases. The CDR3 loop spans 12 amino acids. Germline lookup yields CDR1 SQVTM and CDR2 ANQGSEA. V lost 6 bases to trimming and J lost 10 bases; unmatched junction nucleotides: 5. The CDR3 loop reads CSVMTSGVEQFF. As DNA, the CDR3 is TGCAGCGTGATGACTAGCGGGGTAGAGCAGTTCTTC.

V gene TRBV29-1 combines with J gene TRBJ2-2; TRBD2 aligns across 10 bases. CDR1 SQVTM and CDR2 ANQGSEA come from the germline V gene. V lost 5 bases to trimming and J lost 1 base; unmatched junction nucleotides: 1. The CDR3 loop spans 14 amino acids. For the CDR3, the DNA is TGCAGCGTTAGACTAGCGGGGAACACCGGGGAGCTGTTTTTT. It specifies CSVRLAGNTGELFF.

The chain joins TRBV5-1 to TRBJ2-1; D is perhaps TRBD1 (5 bases). From germline, CDR1 is SGHRS and CDR2 YFSETQ. Trimming removed 0 bases from V and 2 bases from J, with 9 bases in between. There are 15 residues in the CDR3. CDR3 protein: CASSLGGHTYNEQFF. The CDR3 coding sequence is TGCGCCAGCAGCTTGGGTGGACACACCTACAATGAGCAGTTCTTC.

The chain has TRBV25-1 and TRBJ1-1, with 8 bases fitting TRBD1. The CDR3 runs 15 residues. Trimming removed 3 bases from V and 10 bases from J; junction bases left unmatched: 13. Germline V gives CDR1 MGHDK, CDR2 SYGVNS. The CDR3 DNA is TGTGCCAGCAGTGATCCCGGGACAGGTCATGAGGTAGCTTTCTTT. Translated: CASSDPGTGHEVAFF.

This clone has only one observation. V usage is TRBV19 and J usage is TRBJ1-5; 7 nucleotides agree with TRBD1. Trimming cost V 5 bases and J 9 bases; bases outside gene matches: 16. This CDR3 has 16 amino acids. Per the germline V gene, CDR1 is LNHDA and CDR2 is SQIVND (reference sequence). CDR3 amino acids: CASSQDRARSFSPQHF. CDR3 DNA: TGTGCCAGTAGTCAAGACAGGGCCCGTAGTTTTTCGCCCCAGCATTTT.

The chain combines TRBV2 with TRBJ1-2, with 8 bases matching TRBD1. CDR1 and CDR2 from the germline V gene are SNHLY and FYNNEI. This CDR3 contains 13 residues. V lost 5 bases and J lost 10; bases outside the gene matches: 9. Written as DNA, the CDR3 is TGTGCCAGCAGTTGGGACAGGTTATCGGACTACACCTTC. It encodes CASSWDRLSDYTF.

The chain links TRBV6-5 to TRBJ1-4; 7 nucleotides line up with TRBD1. The germline gives CDR1 MNHEY, CDR2 SVGAGI. The CDR3 sequence is 13 residues long. Trimming removed 10 bases from V and 8 bases from J; junction bases left unmatched: 10. The CDR3 region is CATPGGLGEKLFF. The CDR3 DNA follows: TGTGCCACCCCAGGGGGTTTAGGGGAAAAACTGTTTTTT.

This chain uses TRBV15 with TRBJ1-3; D unresolved. The CDR3 is 13 residues long. V was shortened by 6 bases and J by 1 base, with 7 bases between the two germline ends. Germline V gene lookup returns CDR1 LNHNV and CDR2 YYDKDF (reference sequence). The CDR3 here is CATRRVSGNTIYF. Here the CDR3 DNA reads TGTGCCACCAGGCGGGTATCTGGAAACACCATATATTTT.

The chain joins TRBV5-1 to TRBJ1-5; unclear D gene. This CDR3 is built from 15 residues. CDR1 is SGHRS and CDR2 is YFSETQ in the germline V gene. V was shortened by 0 bases and J by 0 bases, with 7 bases between the two germline ends. The CDR3 DNA reads as TGCGCCAGCAGCTTGGATGGGAGTAGCAATCAGCCCCAGCATTTT. Protein: CASSLDGSSNQPQHF.

The chain combines TRBV15 with TRBJ2-7; 9 nucleotides line up with TRBD1. This CDR3 has 15 residues. V shed 3 bases and J 3 bases; nucleotides not matched to a gene: 6. Germline loops: CDR1 LNHNV, CDR2 YYDKDF (reference sequence). The CDR3: CATSRGGTGNYEQYF. The CDR3, as DNA: TGTGCCACCAGCAGGGGAGGGACAGGGAACTACGAGCAGTACTTC.

The CDR3 loop reads CASSHQTGTSGTSEQFF. As DNA, the CDR3 is TGCGCCAGCAGCCATCAAACCGGGACTAGCGGGACTAGTGAGCAGTTCTTC. The chain links TRBV4-3 to TRBJ2-1, with 13 positions matching TRBD2. CDR1 is LGHNA and CDR2 is YSLEER in the germline V gene. Unmatched junction bases numbered 11, after V lost 3 bases and J lost 9 bases. The CDR3 consists of 17 residues.

The chain combines TRBV30 with TRBJ2-2; D remains ambiguous. The germline V gene encodes CDR1 GTSNPN and CDR2 SVGIG (reference sequence). V lost 3 bases and J 4 bases, leaving 3 bases between the germline ends. The CDR3 contains 11 residues. CDR3 DNA: TGTGCCTGGAGCATCACCGGGGAGCTGTTTTTT. It is translated as CAWSITGELFF.

The chain is built from TRBV19 and TRBJ1-1; possible D gene TRBD1, 6 bases. V lost 2 bases, J lost 6 bases, and 10 bases lay in between. In germline, CDR1 is LNHDA, CDR2 SQIVND (reference sequence). There are 13 residues in the CDR3. This CDR3 is CASSITTGPEAFF. The CDR3 DNA reads as TGTGCCAGTAGTATAACGACAGGCCCTGAAGCTTTCTTT.

J is TRBJ1-1 and V is TRBV3-1 (or the pseudogene TRBV3-2); 9 bases are a match to TRBD1. CDR1 and CDR2 from the germline V gene are LGHDT and YNNKEL (reference sequence). The CDR3 is made up of 14 amino acids. V shed 5 bases, J shed 4 bases, and the junction held 5 bases outside the gene matches. The CDR3 loop reads CASSYGQGSTEAFF. The CDR3 DNA is TGTGCCAGCAGCTACGGACAGGGGAGCACTGAAGCTTTCTTT.

The chain has TRBV19 and TRBJ2-5, with TRBD2 matching 8 bases. Germline V lookup: CDR1 LNHDA, CDR2 SQIVND (reference sequence). V shed 4 bases and J 5 bases; nucleotides not matched to a gene: 18. The CDR3 has 18 amino acids. The CDR3 DNA reads as TGTGCCAGTAGTACCGGTCGGGTAGCGGGACGACAAGGGGAGACCCAGTACTTC. Its translation is CASSTGRVAGRQGETQYF.

The V call is TRBV6-5, the J call TRBJ1-1; unclear D gene. Trimming cost V 7 bases and J 4 bases, with 13 bases left between them. The CDR3 is made up of 13 amino acids. The germline gives CDR1 MNHEY, CDR2 SVGAGI. CDR3 sequence: CASMRGYGTEAFF. The CDR3 DNA is TGTGCCAGCATGCGAGGGTATGGCACTGAAGCTTTCTTT.

This clone has a single count. V and J are TRBV15 and TRBJ2-1; 7 bases are a match to TRBD1. This CDR3 contains 15 residues. With V trimmed by 4 bases and J by 2 bases, 5 bases remained unmatched. CDR1 and CDR2 (germline): LNHNV, YYDKDF (reference sequence). CDR3 amino acids: CATSTRQGPYNEQFF. The CDR3 nucleotides read TGTGCCACCAGCACCCGACAGGGCCCCTACAATGAGCAGTTCTTC.

This chain connects TRBV5-4 to TRBJ1-2; TRBD1 matches 9 bases. In germline, CDR1 is SGHNT, CDR2 YYREEE (reference sequence). With 5 bases clipped from V and 5 bases from J, the junction kept 7 bases outside the gene matches. The CDR3 is 14 residues long. This CDR3 reads CASRTQGAGYGYTF. The CDR3 DNA is TGTGCCAGCAGAACACAGGGGGCGGGATATGGCTACACCTTC. Full variable domain (missing parts from reference TRBV5-4 and TRBJ1-2): ETGVTQSPTHLIKTRGQQVTLRCSSQSGHNTVSWYQQALGQGPQFIFQYYREEENGRGNFPPRFSGLQFPNYSSELNVNALELDDSALYLCASRTQGAGYGYTFGSGTRLTVV.

The rearrangement joins TRBV7-9 to TRBJ1-4; possibly TRBD1 for D (5 bases). There are 14 residues in the CDR3. CDR1 is SEHNR and CDR2 is FQNEAQ in the germline V gene (reference sequence). The V end was cut by 0 bases, the J end by 7 bases, with 9 bases between. The chain's CDR3 is CASSLARDSEKLFF. In DNA form, the CDR3 reads TGTGCCAGCAGCTTAGCCAGGGATAGTGAAAAACTGTTTTTT.

V gene TRBV2 combines with J gene TRBJ2-1; D perhaps matches TRBD2 (6 bases). The CDR3 totals 11 residues. Deletions cut 6 bases from V and 9 bases from J, with 9 bases between. The germline V gene encodes CDR1 SNHLY and CDR2 FYNNEI. CDR3 coding DNA: TGTGCCAGCAGGGGGGGTGGTGAGCAGTTCTTC. Translated, it gives CASRGGGEQFF.